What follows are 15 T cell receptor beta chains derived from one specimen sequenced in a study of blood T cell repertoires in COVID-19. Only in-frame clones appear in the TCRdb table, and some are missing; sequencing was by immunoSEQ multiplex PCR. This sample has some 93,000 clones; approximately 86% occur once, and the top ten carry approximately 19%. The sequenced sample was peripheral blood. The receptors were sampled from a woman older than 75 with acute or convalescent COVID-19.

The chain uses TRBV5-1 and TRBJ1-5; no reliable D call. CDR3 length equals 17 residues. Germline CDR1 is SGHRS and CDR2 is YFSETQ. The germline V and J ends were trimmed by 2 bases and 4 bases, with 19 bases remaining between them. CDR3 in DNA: TGCGCCAGCAGCTTTGACGGTACTAATCTTCAGAATCAGCCCCAGCATTTT. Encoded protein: CASSFDGTNLQNQPQHF.

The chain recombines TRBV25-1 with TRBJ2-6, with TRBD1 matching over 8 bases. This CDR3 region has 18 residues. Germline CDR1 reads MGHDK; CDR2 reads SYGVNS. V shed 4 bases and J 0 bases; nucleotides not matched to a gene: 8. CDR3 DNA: TGTGCCAGCAGTGCTTCCGGGACAGGTCCCTCTGGGGCCAACGTCCTGACTTTC. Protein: CASSASGTGPSGANVLTF.

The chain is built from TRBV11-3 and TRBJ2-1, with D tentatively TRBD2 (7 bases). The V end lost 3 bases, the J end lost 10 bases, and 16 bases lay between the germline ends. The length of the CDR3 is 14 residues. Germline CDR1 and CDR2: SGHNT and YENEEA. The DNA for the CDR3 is TGTGCCAGCAGCTTCGGGGGGCGGGGTAGGGAGCAGTTCTTC. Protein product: CASSFGGRGREQFF.

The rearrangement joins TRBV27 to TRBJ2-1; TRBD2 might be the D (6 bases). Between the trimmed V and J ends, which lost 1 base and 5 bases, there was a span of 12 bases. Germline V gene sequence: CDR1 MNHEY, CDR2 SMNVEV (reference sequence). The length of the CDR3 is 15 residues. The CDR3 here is CASSLWRGPDNEQFF. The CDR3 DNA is TGTGCCAGCAGTTTATGGAGGGGCCCCGACAATGAGCAGTTCTTC.

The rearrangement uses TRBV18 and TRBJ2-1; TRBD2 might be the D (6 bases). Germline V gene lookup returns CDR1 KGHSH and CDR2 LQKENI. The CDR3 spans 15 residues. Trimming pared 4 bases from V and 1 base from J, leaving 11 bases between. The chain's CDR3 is CASSRMAGSYNEQFF. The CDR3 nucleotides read TGTGCCAGCTCACGAATGGCGGGGTCCTACAATGAGCAGTTCTTC.

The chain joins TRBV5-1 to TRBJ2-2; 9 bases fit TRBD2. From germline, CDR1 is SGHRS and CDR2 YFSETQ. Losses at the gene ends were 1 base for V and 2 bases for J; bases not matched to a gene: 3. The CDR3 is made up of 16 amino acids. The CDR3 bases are TGCGCCAGCAGCTTGCCGACTAGCGGAAACACCGGGGAGCTGTTTTTT. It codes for CASSLPTSGNTGELFF. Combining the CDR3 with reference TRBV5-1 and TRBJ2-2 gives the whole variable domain KAGVTQTPRYLIKTRGQQVTLSCSPISGHRSVSWYQQTPGQGLQFLFEYFSETQRNKGNFPGRFSGRQFSNSRSEMNVSTLELGDSALYLCASSLPTSGNTGELFFGEGSRLTVL.

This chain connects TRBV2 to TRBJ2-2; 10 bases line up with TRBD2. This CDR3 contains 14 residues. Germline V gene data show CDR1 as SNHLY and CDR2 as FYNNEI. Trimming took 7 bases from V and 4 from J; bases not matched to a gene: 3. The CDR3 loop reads CASISGGATGELFF. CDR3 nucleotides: TGTGCCAGCATAAGCGGGGGGGCCACCGGGGAGCTGTTTTTT.

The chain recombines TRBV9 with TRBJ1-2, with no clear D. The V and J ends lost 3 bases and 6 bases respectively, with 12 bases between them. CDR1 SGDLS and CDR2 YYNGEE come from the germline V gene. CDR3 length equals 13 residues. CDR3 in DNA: TGTGCCAGCAGCGACCCCTCAGGCCATGGCTACACCTTC. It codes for CASSDPSGHGYTF. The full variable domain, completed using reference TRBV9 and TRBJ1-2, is DSGVTQTPKHLITATGQRVTLRCSPRSGDLSVYWYQQSLDQGLQFLIQYYNGEERAKGNILERFSAQQFPDLHSELNLSSLELGDSALYFCASSDPSGHGYTFGSGTRLTVV.

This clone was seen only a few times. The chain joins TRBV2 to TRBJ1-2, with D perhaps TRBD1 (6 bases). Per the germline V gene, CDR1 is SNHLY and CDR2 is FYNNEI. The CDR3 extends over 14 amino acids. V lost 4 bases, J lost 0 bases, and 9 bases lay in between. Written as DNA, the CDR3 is TGTGCCAGCAGTGGACAGGTAGCTAACTATGGCTACACCTTC. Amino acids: CASSGQVANYGYTF. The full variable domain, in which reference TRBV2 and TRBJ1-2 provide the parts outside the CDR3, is EPEVTQTPSHQVTQMGQEVILRCVPISNHLYFYWYRQILGQKVEFLVSFYNNEISEKSEIFDDQFSVERPDGSNFTLKIRSTKLEDSAMYFCASSGQVANYGYTFGSGTRLTVV.

In DNA form, the CDR3 reads TGTGCGACGGGCCCCGGTGTCCGTGGAGGTGAAAAACTGTTTTTT. Translated, it gives CATGPGVRGGEKLFF. The genes are TRBV27 and TRBJ1-4; D uncertain. The germline gives CDR1 MNHEY, CDR2 SMNVEV (reference sequence). The CDR3 contains 15 residues.

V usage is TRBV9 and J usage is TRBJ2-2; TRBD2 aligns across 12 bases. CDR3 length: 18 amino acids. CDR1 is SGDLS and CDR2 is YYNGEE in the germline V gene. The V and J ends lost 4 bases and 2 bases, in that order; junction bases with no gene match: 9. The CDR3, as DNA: TGTGCCAGCAGCTTAACCGGGACTAGCGGGCACAACACCGGGGAGCTGTTTTTT. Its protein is CASSLTGTSGHNTGELFF.

The CDR3 reads CASNPGGLGGELFF. CDR3 in DNA: TGTGCCAGCAACCCGGGGGGGTTAGGCGGGGAGCTGTTTTTT. The chain recombines TRBV6-5 with TRBJ2-2; 8 nucleotides line up with TRBD2. The V and J ends lost 7 bases and 7 bases, in that order; junction bases with no gene match: 8. This CDR3 contains 14 residues. Germline assignment: CDR1 MNHEY and CDR2 SVGAGI.

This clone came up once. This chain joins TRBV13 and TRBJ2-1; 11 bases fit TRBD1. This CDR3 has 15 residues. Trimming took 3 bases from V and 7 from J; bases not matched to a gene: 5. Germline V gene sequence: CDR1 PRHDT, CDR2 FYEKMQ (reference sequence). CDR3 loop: CASSLGQGEKNEQFF. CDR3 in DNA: TGTGCCAGCAGCTTGGGACAGGGGGAGAAAAATGAGCAGTTCTTC.

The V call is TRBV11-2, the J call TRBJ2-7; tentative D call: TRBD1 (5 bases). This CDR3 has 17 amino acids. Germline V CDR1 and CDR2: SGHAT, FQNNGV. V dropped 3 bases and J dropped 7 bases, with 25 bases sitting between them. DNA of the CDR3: TGTGCCAGCAGCTTGGCGCGCGAAACCTACGACAGTCGGGAGCAGTACTTC. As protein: CASSLARETYDSREQYF.

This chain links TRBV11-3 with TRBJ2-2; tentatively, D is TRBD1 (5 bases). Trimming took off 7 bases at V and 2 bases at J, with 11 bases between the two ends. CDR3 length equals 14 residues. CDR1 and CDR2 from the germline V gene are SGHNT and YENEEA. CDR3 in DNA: TGTGCCAGCATGGCAGGGATTAACACCGGGGAGCTGTTTTTT. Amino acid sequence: CASMAGINTGELFF. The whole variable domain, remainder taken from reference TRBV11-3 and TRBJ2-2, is EAGVVQSPRYKIIEKKQPVAFWCNPISGHNTLYWYLQNLGQGPELLIRYENEEAVDDSQLPKDRFSAERLKGVDSTLKIQPAELGDSAVYLCASMAGINTGELFFGEGSRLTVL.